This T cell receptor beta chain was identified in a study of blood T cell repertoires in COVID-19. Study information: Specimens from acute and convalescent COVID-19 originated in the United States, Italy and Spain. T cells, B-cell-depleted T cells, or PBMCs provided the cDNA or gDNA that served as material.

Enrolled through a virtual design, the participants were between roughly 18 and 95 years of age and came from 24 US areas. Researchers sorted participants into cohorts using their self-reported clinical history. The data were produced by immunoSEQ multiplex PCR, yet TCRdb's version contains in-frame clones alone and is incomplete. The data show roughly 290,000 clones, with 80% to 90% seen just once and over 2% held by the top ten. This CDR3 region has 17 residues. V dropped 1 base and J dropped 2; count of bases not matched to a gene: 4. Germline lookup yields CDR1 SGDLS and CDR2 YYNGEE. Sequencing was done on a sample of PBMCs or T cells enriched from blood (not recorded which). This receptor was taken from a man under 40 who had recovered from COVID-19. The rearrangement joins TRBV9 to TRBJ2-2, with 11 positions matching TRBD2. CDR3 residues: CASSVPSGGPNTGELFF. The DNA of the CDR3 is TGTGCCAGCAGCGTACCTAGCGGGGGGCCCAACACCGGGGAGCTGTTTTTT.